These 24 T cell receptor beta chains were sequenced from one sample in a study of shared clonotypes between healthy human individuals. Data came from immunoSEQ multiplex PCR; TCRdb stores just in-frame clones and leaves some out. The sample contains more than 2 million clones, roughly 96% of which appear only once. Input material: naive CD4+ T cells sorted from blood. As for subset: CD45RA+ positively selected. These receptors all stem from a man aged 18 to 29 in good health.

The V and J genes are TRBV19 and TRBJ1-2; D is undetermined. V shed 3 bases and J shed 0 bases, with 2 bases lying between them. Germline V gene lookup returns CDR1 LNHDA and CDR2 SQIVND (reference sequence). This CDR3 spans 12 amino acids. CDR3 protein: CASSMPNYGYTF. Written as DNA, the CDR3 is TGTGCCAGTAGTATGCCTAACTATGGCTACACCTTC.

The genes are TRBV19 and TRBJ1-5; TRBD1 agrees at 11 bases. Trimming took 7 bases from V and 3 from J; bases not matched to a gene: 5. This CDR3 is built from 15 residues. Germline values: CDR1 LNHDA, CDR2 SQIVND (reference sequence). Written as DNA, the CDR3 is TGTGCCAGTATCCGGACAGGGGGCCCCAATCAGCCCCAGCATTTT. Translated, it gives CASIRTGGPNQPQHF.

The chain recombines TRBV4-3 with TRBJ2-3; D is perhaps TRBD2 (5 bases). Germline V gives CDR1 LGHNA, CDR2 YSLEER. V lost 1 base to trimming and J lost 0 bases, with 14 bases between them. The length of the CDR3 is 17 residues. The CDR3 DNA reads TGCGCCAGCAGCCAAGGACCCTATAGCGCCAGCACAGATACGCAGTATTTT. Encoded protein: CASSQGPYSASTDTQYF.

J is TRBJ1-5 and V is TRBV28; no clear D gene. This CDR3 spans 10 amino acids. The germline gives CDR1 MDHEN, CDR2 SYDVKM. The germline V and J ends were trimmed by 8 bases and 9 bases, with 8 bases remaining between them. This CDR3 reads CASGTGPQHF. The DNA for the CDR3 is TGTGCCAGCGGAACGGGGCCCCAGCATTTT. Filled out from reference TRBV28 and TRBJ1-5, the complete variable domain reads DVKVTQSSRYLVKRTGEKVFLECVQDMDHENMFWYRQDPGLGLRLIYFSYDVKMKEKGDIPEGYSVSREKKERFSLILESASTNQTSMYLCASGTGPQHFGDGTRLSIL.

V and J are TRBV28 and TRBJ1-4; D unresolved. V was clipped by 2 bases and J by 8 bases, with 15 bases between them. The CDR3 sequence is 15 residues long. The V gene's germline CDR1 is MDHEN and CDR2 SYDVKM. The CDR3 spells CASSLLTKGKEKLFF. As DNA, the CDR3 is TGTGCCAGCAGTTTACTCACAAAGGGAAAGGAAAAACTGTTTTTT.

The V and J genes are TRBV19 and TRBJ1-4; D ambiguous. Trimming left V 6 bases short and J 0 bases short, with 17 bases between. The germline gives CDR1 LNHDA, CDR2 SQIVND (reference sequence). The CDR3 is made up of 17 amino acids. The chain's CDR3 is CASRQSRRAATNEKLFF. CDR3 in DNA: TGTGCCAGTAGGCAGTCTCGAAGGGCCGCAACTAATGAAAAACTGTTTTTT.

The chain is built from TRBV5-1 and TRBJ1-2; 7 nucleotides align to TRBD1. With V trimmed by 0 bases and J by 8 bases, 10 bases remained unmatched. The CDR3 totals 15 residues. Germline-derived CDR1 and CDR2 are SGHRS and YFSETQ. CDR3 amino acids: CASSLGVQGTQGYTF. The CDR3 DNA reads TGCGCCAGCAGCTTGGGGGTACAGGGGACTCAAGGCTACACCTTC.

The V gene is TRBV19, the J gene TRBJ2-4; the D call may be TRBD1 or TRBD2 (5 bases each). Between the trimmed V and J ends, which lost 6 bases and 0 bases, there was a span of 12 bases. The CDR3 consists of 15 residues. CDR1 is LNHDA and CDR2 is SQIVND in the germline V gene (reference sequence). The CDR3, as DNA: TGTGCCAGTAGCACAACCGGGACAGCCAAAAACATTCAGTACTTC. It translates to CASSTTGTAKNIQYF.

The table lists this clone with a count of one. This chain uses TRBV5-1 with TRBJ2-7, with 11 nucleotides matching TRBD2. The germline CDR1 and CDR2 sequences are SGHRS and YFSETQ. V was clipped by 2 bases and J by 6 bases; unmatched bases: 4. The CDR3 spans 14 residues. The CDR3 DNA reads TGCGCCAGCAGCTTAGGACTAGCGGGCCCCGAGCAGTACTTC. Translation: CASSLGLAGPEQYF.

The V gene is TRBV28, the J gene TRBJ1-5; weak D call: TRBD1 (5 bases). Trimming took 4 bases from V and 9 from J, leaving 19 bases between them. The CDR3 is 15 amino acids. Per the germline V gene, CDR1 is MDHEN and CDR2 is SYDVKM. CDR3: CASSSGGGDARPQHF. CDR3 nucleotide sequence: TGTGCCAGCAGTTCAGGTGGGGGGGACGCCCGGCCCCAGCATTTT.

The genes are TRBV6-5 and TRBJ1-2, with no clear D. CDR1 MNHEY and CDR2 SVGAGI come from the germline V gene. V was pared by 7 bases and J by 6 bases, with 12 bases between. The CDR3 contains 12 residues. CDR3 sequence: CASIDRRDGYTF. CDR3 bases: TGTGCCAGCATTGACCGCCGAGATGGCTACACCTTC.

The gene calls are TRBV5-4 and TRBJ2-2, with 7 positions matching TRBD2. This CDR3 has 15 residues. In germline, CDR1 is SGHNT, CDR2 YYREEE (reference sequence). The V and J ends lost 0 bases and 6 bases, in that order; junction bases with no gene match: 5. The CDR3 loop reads CASSLGGSIAGELFF. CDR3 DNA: TGTGCCAGCAGCTTGGGCGGGAGTATTGCCGGGGAGCTGTTTTTT.

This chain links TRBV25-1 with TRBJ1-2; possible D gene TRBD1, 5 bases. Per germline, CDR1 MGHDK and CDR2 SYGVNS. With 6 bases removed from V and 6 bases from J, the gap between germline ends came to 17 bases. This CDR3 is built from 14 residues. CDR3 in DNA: TGTGCCAGCAGGGGCAGCCTCCGGGGGGATGGCTACACCTTC. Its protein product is CASRGSLRGDGYTF.

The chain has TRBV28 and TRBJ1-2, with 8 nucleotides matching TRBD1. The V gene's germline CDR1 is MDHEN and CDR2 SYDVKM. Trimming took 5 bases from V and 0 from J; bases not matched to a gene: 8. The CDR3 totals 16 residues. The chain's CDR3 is CASSPGGANANYGYTF. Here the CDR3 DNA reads TGTGCCAGCAGTCCAGGGGGCGCCAACGCTAACTATGGCTACACCTTC.

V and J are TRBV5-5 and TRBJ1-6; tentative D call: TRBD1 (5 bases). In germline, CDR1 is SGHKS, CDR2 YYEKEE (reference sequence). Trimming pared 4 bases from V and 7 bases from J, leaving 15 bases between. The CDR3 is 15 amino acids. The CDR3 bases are TGTGCCAGCAGCACCGCCGGGACGGTAAATTCACCCCTCCACTTT. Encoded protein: CASSTAGTVNSPLHF.

In DNA, the CDR3 is TGTGCCAGCAGTCCTAGCGGGAGGGGATACAATGAGCAGTTCTTC. As protein: CASSPSGRGYNEQFF. V and J are TRBV6-5 and TRBJ2-1; the match to TRBD2 covers 12 bases. Germline CDR1 reads MNHEY; CDR2 reads SVGAGI. Germline trimming cut 5 bases from V and 4 bases from J; bases unmatched to any gene: 3. CDR3 length equals 15 residues.

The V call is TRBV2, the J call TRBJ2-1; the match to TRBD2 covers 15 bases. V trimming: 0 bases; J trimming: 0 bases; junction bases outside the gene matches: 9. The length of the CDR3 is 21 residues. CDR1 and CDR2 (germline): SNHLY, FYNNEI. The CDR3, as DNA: TGTGCCAGCAGTGAAGCTCCCCCGGGGACTAGCGGGGGGAACTCCTACAATGAGCAGTTCTTC. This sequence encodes CASSEAPPGTSGGNSYNEQFF.

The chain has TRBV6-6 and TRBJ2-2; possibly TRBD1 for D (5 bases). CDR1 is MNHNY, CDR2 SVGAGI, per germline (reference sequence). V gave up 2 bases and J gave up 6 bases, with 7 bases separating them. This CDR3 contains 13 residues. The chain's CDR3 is CASSYQGSGELFF. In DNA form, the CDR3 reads TGTGCCAGCAGTTACCAGGGCTCCGGGGAGCTGTTTTTT.

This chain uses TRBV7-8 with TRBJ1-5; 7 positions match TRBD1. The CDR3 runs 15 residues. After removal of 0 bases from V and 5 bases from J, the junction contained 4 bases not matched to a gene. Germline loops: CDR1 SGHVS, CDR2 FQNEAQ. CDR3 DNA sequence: TGTGCCAGCAGCTTAGCCCCAGGGGGTTATCAGCCCCAGCATTTT. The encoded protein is CASSLAPGGYQPQHF.

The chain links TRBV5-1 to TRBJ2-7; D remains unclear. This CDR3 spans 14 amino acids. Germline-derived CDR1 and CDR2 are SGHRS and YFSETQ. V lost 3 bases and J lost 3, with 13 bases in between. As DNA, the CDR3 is TGCGCCAGCAGCTCCGACGAAGGTCGCTACGAGCAGTACTTC. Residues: CASSSDEGRYEQYF.

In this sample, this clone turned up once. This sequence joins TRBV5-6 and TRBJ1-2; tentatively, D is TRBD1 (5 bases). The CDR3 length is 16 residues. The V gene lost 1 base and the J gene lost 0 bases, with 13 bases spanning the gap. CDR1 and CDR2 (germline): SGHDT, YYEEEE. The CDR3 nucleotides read TGTGCCAGCAGCTTGCAGGGCGCCCCTTCTAACTATGGCTACACCTTC. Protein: CASSLQGAPSNYGYTF.

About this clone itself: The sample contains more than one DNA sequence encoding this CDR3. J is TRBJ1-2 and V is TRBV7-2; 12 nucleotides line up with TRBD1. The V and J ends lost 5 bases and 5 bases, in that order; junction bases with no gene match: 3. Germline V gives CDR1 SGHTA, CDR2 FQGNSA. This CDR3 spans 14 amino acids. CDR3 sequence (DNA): TGTGCCAGCAGCCTGGGACAGGGGGCTTATGGCTACACCTTC. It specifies CASSLGQGAYGYTF.

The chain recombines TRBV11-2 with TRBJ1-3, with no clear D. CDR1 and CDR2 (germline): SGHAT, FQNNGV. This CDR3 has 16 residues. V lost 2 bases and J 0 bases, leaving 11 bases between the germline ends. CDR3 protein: CASSLIRWSSGNTIYF. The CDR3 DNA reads TGTGCCAGCAGCTTAATCCGCTGGAGCTCTGGAAACACCATATATTTT.

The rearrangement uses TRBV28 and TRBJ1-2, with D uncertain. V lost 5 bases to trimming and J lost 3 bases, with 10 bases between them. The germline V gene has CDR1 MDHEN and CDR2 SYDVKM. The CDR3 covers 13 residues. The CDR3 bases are TGTGCCAGCAGTCCTACAGTAGACTATGGCTACACCTTC. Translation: CASSPTVDYGYTF.